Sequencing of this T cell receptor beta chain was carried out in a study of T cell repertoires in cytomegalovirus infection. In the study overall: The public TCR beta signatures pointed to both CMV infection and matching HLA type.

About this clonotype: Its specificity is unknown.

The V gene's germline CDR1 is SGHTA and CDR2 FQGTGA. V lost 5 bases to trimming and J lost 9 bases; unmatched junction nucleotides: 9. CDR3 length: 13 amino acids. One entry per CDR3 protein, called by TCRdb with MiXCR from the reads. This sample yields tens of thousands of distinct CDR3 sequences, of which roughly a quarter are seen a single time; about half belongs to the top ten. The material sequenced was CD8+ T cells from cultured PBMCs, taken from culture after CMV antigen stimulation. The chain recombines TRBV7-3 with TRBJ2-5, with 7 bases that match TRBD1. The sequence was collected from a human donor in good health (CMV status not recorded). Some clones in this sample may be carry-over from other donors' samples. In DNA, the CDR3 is TGTGCCAGCAGCCTTGGGACAGTCGGTTCCCAGTACTTC. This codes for CASSLGTVGSQYF.